A selection of T cell receptor beta chains follows, all from one sample in a study of sequential checkpoint blockade in melanoma. Sequenced by immunoSEQ multiplex PCR; TCRdb stores in-frame clones only, minus some. The sample has about 18,000 clones, 60% to 75% seen once; the top ten hold 4.8%. The material was tumor tissue (inferred from file names), obtained from a patient given nivolumab and ipilimumab in sequence. Source of these receptors: a human donor with melanoma. Each CDR3 is given with its conserved first and last residue. A D gene is named only where the DNA matches it firmly. Where a row states a size, it is once, few, many or the class of an expanded clone; other rows omit it.

cdr3_length	d_call	v_call	j_call	clone_size	cdr3_aa	cdr3_nt
13	NA	TRBV19	TRBJ2-7	NA	CASSMAANYEQYF	TGTGCCAGTAGTATGGCAGCAAACTACGAGCAGTACTTC
15	NA	TRBV19	TRBJ1-5	NA	CASSPGAKSNQPQHF	TGTGCCAGTAGCCCGGGGGCGAAATCCAATCAGCCCCAGCATTTT
14	NA	TRBV28	TRBJ1-1	NA	CASSLLGTSTEAFF	TGTGCCAGCAGTCTCCTGGGGACGAGCACTGAAGCTTTCTTT
15	NA	TRBV18	TRBJ2-2	NA	CASSIGQLGTGELFF	TGTGCCAGCTCAATAGGCCAACTGGGGACCGGGGAGCTGTTTTTT
12	NA	TRBV30	TRBJ1-1	few	CAWSPGLTEAFF	TGTGCCTGGAGCCCGGGTTTAACTGAAGCTTTCTTT
16	NA	TRBV19	TRBJ2-1	NA	CASSYPLAASYNEQFF	TGTGCCAGTAGTTATCCCCTAGCCGCATCCTACAATGAGCAGTTCTTC
14	NA	TRBV9	TRBJ2-7	NA	CASSDRILSYEQYF	TGTGCCAGCAGTGACAGGATCCTCTCCTACGAGCAGTACTTC
13	TRBD1	TRBV7-2	TRBJ1-1	NA	CASSLQGAAEAFF	TGTGCCAGCAGCCTCCAGGGGGCGGCTGAAGCTTTCTTT
15	TRBD2	TRBV10-1	TRBJ2-1	NA	CASSGGTSGDNEQFF	TGCGCCAGCAGTGGGGGGACTAGCGGGGACAATGAGCAGTTCTTC
13	NA	TRBV6-7	TRBJ2-1	NA	CASRQGRSNEQFF	TGTGCCAGCAGACAGGGGAGGAGCAATGAGCAGTTCTTC
13	NA	TRBV18	TRBJ1-5	NA	CASSPSSNQPQHF	TGTGCCAGCTCACCCTCTAGCAATCAGCCCCAGCATTTT
15	NA	TRBV28	TRBJ1-4	once	CASSAPTATNEKLFF	TGTGCCAGCAGTGCCCCAACCGCAACTAATGAAAAACTGTTTTTT
15	TRBD2	TRBV5-1	TRBJ2-7	NA	CASSLEGGLEGEQYF	TGCGCCAGCAGCTTGGAGGGCGGACTAGAGGGTGAGCAGTACTTC
12	NA	TRBV19	TRBJ2-1	NA	CASSIGGAEQFF	TGTGCCAGTAGTATAGGGGGGGCAGAGCAGTTCTTC
14	NA	TRBV5-1	TRBJ2-2	NA	CASGDNSNTGELFF	TGCGCCAGCGGTGACAACTCGAACACCGGGGAGCTGTTTTTT
14	NA	TRBV14	TRBJ1-2	NA	CASSPGRENYGYTF	TGTGCCAGCTCGCCCGGACGGGAGAACTATGGCTACACCTTC
12	NA	TRBV16	TRBJ1-3	NA	CATRERGNTIYF	TGTGCCACCAGGGAACGTGGAAACACCATATATTTT
12	TRBD1	TRBV29-1	TRBJ2-1	NA	CSARQGVNEQFF	TGCAGCGCCCGCCAGGGGGTAAATGAGCAGTTCTTC
14	NA	TRBV9	TRBJ2-3	once	CASNPGPSTDTQYF	TGTGCCAGCAACCCAGGACCTAGCACAGATACGCAGTATTTT
16	NA	TRBV18	TRBJ1-4	NA	CASSPLRAATNEKLFF	TGTGCCAGCTCACCCCTTAGGGCAGCCACGAATGAAAAACTGTTTTTT
14	TRBD1	TRBV9	TRBJ1-1	NA	CASRPTGEGTEAFF	TGTGCCAGCAGGCCCACAGGGGAGGGCACTGAAGCTTTCTTT
18	TRBD2	TRBV6-8	TRBJ2-1	NA	CASSPPVGRGGRGNEQFF	TGTGCCAGCAGCCCGCCGGTGGGACGGGGGGGCAGGGGAAATGAGCAGTTCTTC
16	TRBD1	TRBV5-1	TRBJ2-7	NA	CASSLATGTGRDEQYF	TGCGCCAGCAGCTTGGCTACCGGGACAGGGCGGGACGAGCAGTACTTC
17	NA	TRBV7-5	TRBJ2-1	NA	CASSQKGTVAGVNEQFF	TGTGCCAGCAGCCAGAAGGGTACCGTAGCGGGAGTCAATGAGCAGTTCTTC
15	NA	TRBV19	TRBJ2-7	NA	CASSIAAEPPNEQYF	TGTGCCAGTAGTATAGCGGCGGAGCCTCCTAACGAGCAGTACTTC
14	TRBD1	TRBV2	TRBJ1-1	few	CASSVAVADRVAFF	TGTGCCAGCAGCGTAGCGGTTGCGGACAGGGTTGCTTTCTTT
17	NA	TRBV19	TRBJ1-5	NA	CASSIEHRALGYQPQHF	TGTGCCAGTAGTATCGAACACCGGGCCTTAGGGTATCAGCCCCAGCATTTT
16	TRBD1	TRBV11-3	TRBJ2-2	few	CASSDYRGRNTGELFF	TGTGCCAGCAGCGACTACAGGGGGCGCAACACCGGGGAGCTGTTTTTT
15	NA	TRBV30	TRBJ1-3	NA	CAWSDAWGSGNTIYF	TGTGCCTGGAGTGATGCCTGGGGCTCTGGAAACACCATATATTTT
19	TRBD2	TRBV15	TRBJ2-1	NA	CATSRWGLAGGSSYNEQFF	TGTGCCACCAGCAGGTGGGGACTAGCGGGGGGCAGCTCCTACAATGAGCAGTTCTTC
14	NA	TRBV7-6	TRBJ2-1	NA	CASSFGALRDEQFF	TGTGCCAGCAGCTTCGGTGCCCTTAGGGATGAGCAGTTCTTC
14	NA	TRBV5-1	TRBJ2-5	NA	CATRLEGGVETQYF	TGCGCCACCAGACTCGAGGGAGGCGTGGAGACCCAGTACTTC
15	TRBD2	TRBV27	TRBJ2-7	NA	CASTGSGAFSYEQYF	TGTGCCAGCACGGGTAGCGGGGCTTTCTCCTACGAGCAGTACTTC
14	NA	TRBV10-2	TRBJ2-5	NA	CASSESTGQETQYF	TGCGCCAGCAGTGAGTCGACGGGTCAGGAGACCCAGTACTTC
13	NA	TRBV19	TRBJ1-3	NA	CATLDNSGNTIYF	TGTGCCACCCTAGACAACTCTGGAAACACCATATATTTT
17	NA	TRBV9	TRBJ2-6	NA	CASSLDPGLGGANVLTF	TGTGCCAGCAGCTTGGATCCGGGATTGGGTGGGGCCAACGTCCTGACTTTC
15	NA	TRBV7-5	TRBJ2-3	NA	CASSLADGRPDTQYF	TGTGCCAGCAGCTTAGCGGACGGACGGCCCGATACGCAGTATTTT
14	NA	TRBV30	TRBJ2-3	NA	CAWSVQGLTDTQYF	TGTGCCTGGAGTGTTCAGGGTCTCACAGATACGCAGTATTTT
18	TRBD2	TRBV7-2	TRBJ2-2	once	CASSLLGGGAGAAGELFF	TGTGCCAGCAGCTTGTTAGGGGGTGGAGCGGGAGCCGCCGGGGAGCTGTTTTTT
17	NA	TRBV28	TRBJ2-1	NA	CASSTSRHRASYNEQFF	TGTGCCAGCAGTACCTCCCGACACCGGGCTAGCTACAATGAGCAGTTCTTC
14	NA	TRBV19	TRBJ2-3	NA	CASNLGSDTDTQYF	TGTGCCAGTAACCTGGGCAGCGACACAGATACGCAGTATTTT
15	TRBD2	TRBV28	TRBJ2-7	few	CASSLSLAGAYEQYF	TGTGCCAGCAGTTTGAGTCTAGCGGGAGCCTACGAGCAGTACTTC
15	TRBD1	TRBV12-5	TRBJ2-3	NA	CASGLGDRRTDTQYF	TGTGCTAGTGGTTTGGGGGACAGGCGCACAGATACGCAGTATTTT
13	TRBD1	TRBV6-8	TRBJ1-2	NA	CASSRTGDYGYTF	TGTGCCAGCAGTAGGACAGGGGACTATGGCTACACCTTC
12	NA	TRBV29-1	TRBJ2-7	NA	CSAQGQAYEQYF	TGCAGCGCCCAGGGGCAGGCCTACGAGCAGTACTTC
15	TRBD2	TRBV10-2	TRBJ2-1	NA	CASSEWKREDNEQFF	TGCGCCAGCAGTGAGTGGAAACGGGAGGACAATGAGCAGTTCTTC
14	NA	TRBV5-1	TRBJ2-2	NA	CASSPPLESGELFF	TGCGCCAGCAGCCCCCCCCTGGAGTCCGGGGAGCTGTTTTTT